Following are 10 T cell receptor beta chains from one sample sequenced in a study of blood T cell repertoires in COVID-19. Assay: immunoSEQ multiplex PCR; the TCRdb copy retains only in-frame clones and omits some. The sample has about 190,000 clones, roughly 90% seen once; the top ten hold roughly 6.7%. The sample taken for sequencing was peripheral blood. These receptors were taken from a man in his forties or fifties with acute or convalescent COVID-19.

The CDR3 region has the DNA TGTGCCAGCAGTTACAACTTAAGAGGGGACAACTACAATGAGCAGTTCTTC. It codes for CASSYNLRGDNYNEQFF. This sequence joins TRBV6-2 or TRBV6-3 and TRBJ2-1; possibly TRBD1 for D (6 bases). Germline CDR1 is MNHEY and CDR2 is SVGEGT. CDR3 length equals 17 residues. Trimming pared 2 bases from V and 3 bases from J, leaving 17 bases between.

This chain uses TRBV11-2 with TRBJ1-2, with D unclear. CDR3 length: 14 residues. Germline-derived CDR1 and CDR2 are SGHAT and FQNNGV. Trimming took off 1 base at V and 8 bases at J, with 14 bases between the two ends. This chain's CDR3 is CASSLGRRLEGYTF. CDR3 nucleotides: TGTGCCAGCAGCTTAGGGCGAAGGCTGGAGGGCTACACCTTC.

The rearrangement uses TRBV5-6 and TRBJ1-5, with D possibly matching TRBD1 (6 bases). The germline V gene encodes CDR1 SGHDT and CDR2 YYEEEE. V was cut by 3 bases and J by 3 bases, with 13 bases left in between. CDR3 size: 15 residues. CDR3 residues: CASSSSGAPNQPQHF. The CDR3 DNA reads as TGTGCCAGCAGCTCTTCAGGGGCGCCCAATCAGCCCCAGCATTTT.

This chain uses TRBV5-1 with TRBJ2-7; D call uncertain. Germline CDR1 SGHRS, CDR2 YFSETQ. The CDR3 is 12 residues long. V dropped 4 bases and J dropped 3 bases, with 8 bases sitting between them. CDR3 coding DNA: TGCGCCAGCAGCGGCGGCAGCTACGAGCAGTACTTC. It encodes CASSGGSYEQYF.

This sequence joins TRBV7-2 and TRBJ1-4; tentatively, D is TRBD1 (5 bases). The CDR3 runs to 14 residues. Germline V gene data show CDR1 as SGHTA and CDR2 as FQGNSA. Trimming stripped 1 base from V and 5 bases from J, with 8 bases between. The chain's CDR3 is CASSLGGVNEKLFF. CDR3 in DNA: TGTGCCAGCAGCTTAGGGGGGGTAAATGAAAAACTGTTTTTT.

This sequence joins TRBV11-2 and TRBJ2-5, with 10 nucleotides matching TRBD1. The CDR3 has 17 amino acids. Germline V gene lookup returns CDR1 SGHAT and CDR2 FQNNGV. V lost 1 base and J lost 4; bases outside the gene matches: 9. As DNA, the CDR3 is TGTGCCAGCAGCTTAGGAAGTGGGACAGGGGTGGGAGAGACCCAGTACTTC. Encoded protein: CASSLGSGTGVGETQYF.

The chain carries TRBV2 and TRBJ1-2; D unclear. In germline, CDR1 is SNHLY, CDR2 FYNNEI. The length of the CDR3 is 14 residues. Deletions cut 7 bases from V and 4 bases from J, with 16 bases between. The CDR3 DNA sequence: TGTGCCAGCAATCCGGCAGGTGACGTCTATGGCTACACCTTC. Its translation is CASNPAGDVYGYTF.

V usage is TRBV5-1 and J usage is TRBJ2-5; possible D gene TRBD2, 6 bases. Germline V gene sequence: CDR1 SGHRS, CDR2 YFSETQ. Trimming removed 5 bases from V and 1 base from J, with 12 bases in between. The CDR3 has 14 amino acids. Here the CDR3 DNA reads TGCGCCAGCAGTGCGGGGACCCGCCAAGAGACCCAGTACTTC. The encoded protein is CASSAGTRQETQYF.

V is TRBV4-3 and J is TRBJ2-7; 7 bases fit TRBD1. Germline-derived CDR1 and CDR2 are LGHNA and YSLEER. The ends lost 0 bases at V and 4 bases at J; junction bases unmatched: 9. The CDR3 runs 16 residues. The CDR3 DNA reads TGCGCCAGCAGCCAAGATTTGTCAGGGGGACAATACGAGCAGTACTTC. Encoded protein: CASSQDLSGGQYEQYF.

This chain links TRBV6-4 with TRBJ1-2, with 7 bases that match TRBD1. CDR1 is MRHNA and CDR2 is SNTAGT in the germline V gene. The CDR3 consists of 15 residues. V dropped 5 bases and J dropped 0; count of bases not matched to a gene: 6. CDR3 nucleotides: TGTGCCAGCAGTAACAGGGGCCCCGCTAACTATGGCTACACCTTC. Translated: CASSNRGPANYGYTF.